This passage covers 20 T cell receptor beta chains from one sample sequenced in a study of T cells in localized non-small cell lung cancer (dated by TCRdb to the early 2020s). Libraries were built with the immunoSEQ multiplex PCR assay. TCRdb limited this immuneACCESS table to in-frame rearrangements with V and J called. A share of clones is missing; checked studies link under half to unresolved V genes, and the rest is unexplained. In all, the sample holds 1,500 to 2,000 clones, and 20% to 30% of those were seen once. In total, the top ten clones hold 22% of the sample. The sequenced sample was normal lung tissue next to the tumor, obtained before any cancer treatment. Source of these receptors: a female donor older than 55 with stage I lung adenocarcinoma.

The rearrangement links TRBV28 to TRBJ1-2; possibly TRBD1 for D (5 bases). The CDR3 sequence is 16 residues long. V shed 2 bases and J shed 0 bases, with 13 bases lying between them. Per the germline V gene, CDR1 is MDHEN and CDR2 is SYDVKM. In nucleotides, the CDR3 is TGTGCCAGCAGTTTAACGGGACCGAGAGCTAACTATGGCTACACCTTC. It encodes CASSLTGPRANYGYTF.

The V call is TRBV28, the J call TRBJ2-5, with D perhaps matching TRBD2 (7 bases). The V gene's germline CDR1 is MDHEN and CDR2 SYDVKM. This CDR3 is built from 15 residues. V was clipped by 6 bases and J by 5 bases, with 19 bases between them. CDR3 nucleotides: TGTGCCAGCAGCCCAGAGGGGGAGGGCCCGGAGACCCAGTACTTC. Encoded protein: CASSPEGEGPETQYF.

The rearrangement uses TRBV11-3 and TRBJ2-7; tentatively, D is TRBD1 (5 bases). Between the trimmed V and J ends, which lost 5 bases and 0 bases, there was a span of 20 bases. Germline CDR1 is SGHNT and CDR2 is YENEEA. The CDR3 consists of 17 residues. In DNA, the CDR3 is TGTGCCAGCAGCGATAACCTTAGGGGTCTTTCCTCCTACGAGCAGTACTTC. This sequence encodes CASSDNLRGLSSYEQYF.

The CDR3 nucleotides read TGTGCCAGCAGTCGAAATGGACCCGGGGAGCTGTTTTTT. Its translation is CASSRNGPGELFF. The chain employs TRBV6-8 and TRBJ2-2, with D unresolved. V was shortened by 5 bases and J by 6 bases, with 10 bases between the two germline ends. The CDR3 sequence is 13 residues long. The germline V gene has CDR1 MNHGY and CDR2 SAAAGT.

The genes are TRBV28 and TRBJ1-2, with D possibly being TRBD1 (5 bases). CDR1 and CDR2 (germline): MDHEN, SYDVKM. There are 14 residues in the CDR3. Deletions cut 0 bases from V and 6 bases from J, with 11 bases between. This chain's CDR3 is CASSLWGVKDGYTF. The CDR3 region has the DNA TGTGCCAGCAGTTTATGGGGGGTGAAGGATGGCTACACCTTC.

This clone ranks as medium-sized. This chain links TRBV9 with TRBJ2-1; 13 bases are shared with TRBD2. After removal of 3 bases from V and 5 bases from J, the junction contained 2 bases not matched to a gene. CDR1 and CDR2 (germline): SGDLS, YYNGEE. The CDR3 runs to 15 residues. CDR3 in DNA: TGTGCCAGCAGCGCGGGGACTAGCGGGAACAATGAGCAGTTCTTC. Translated, it gives CASSAGTSGNNEQFF.

The chain joins TRBV19 to TRBJ2-5, with D perhaps matching TRBD1 (6 bases). The CDR3 runs to 15 residues. CDR1 is LNHDA, CDR2 SQIVND, per germline (reference sequence). V shed 7 bases and J shed 1 base, with 16 bases lying between them. The CDR3 spells CASTVEGHLQETQYF. The CDR3 DNA sequence: TGTGCCAGTACGGTTGAGGGACACCTCCAAGAGACCCAGTACTTC.

This clone is large (0.1 to 1%). The chain couples TRBV6-8 to TRBJ2-2; no definite D call. Trimming pared 0 bases from V and 5 bases from J, leaving 16 bases between. The CDR3 covers 17 residues. In germline, CDR1 is MNHGY, CDR2 SAAAGT. The CDR3 region has the DNA TGTGCCAGCAGTTACTCGCCCGCGACCTTCAGGACCGGGGAGCTGTTTTTT. Its protein product is CASSYSPATFRTGELFF.

The V gene is TRBV7-5, the J gene TRBJ2-7; the table gives TRBD1 as D, unverified against the DNA. TRBV7-5 is termed a pseudogene. CDR3 length: 17 amino acids. The CDR3 coding sequence is TGTGCCAGCAGCCCGACATTGGGGCTTGCGAGCTCCTACGAGCAGTACTTC. This gives the protein CASSPTLGLASSYEQYF.

This clone was counted between two and nine times. V is TRBV6-8 and J is TRBJ1-2; possible D gene TRBD1, 5 bases. Germline lookup yields CDR1 MNHGY and CDR2 SAAAGT. The CDR3 extends over 14 amino acids. Trimming removed 8 bases from V and 6 bases from J, with 19 bases in between. CDR3 residues: CASGSSGGINGYTF. CDR3 sequence (DNA): TGTGCCAGCGGGTCCTCCGGGGGGATCAATGGCTACACCTTC.

The chain links TRBV28 to TRBJ1-4; D gene uncertain. Germline V lookup: CDR1 MDHEN, CDR2 SYDVKM. This CDR3 contains 12 residues. V gave up 7 bases and J gave up 7 bases, with 10 bases separating them. The CDR3 loop reads CASNAVAEKLFF. CDR3 DNA: TGTGCCAGCAACGCTGTTGCTGAAAAACTGTTTTTT.

V and J are TRBV25-1 and TRBJ2-1, with TRBD2 matching 9 bases. Germline CDR1 reads MGHDK; CDR2 reads SYGVNS. V shed 3 bases, J shed 9 bases, and the junction held 12 bases outside the gene matches. The CDR3 is 16 amino acids. CDR3 sequence (DNA): TGTGCCAGCAGTGAGGGGTTTAGCGGGAGTACCGGTGAGCAGTTCTTC. Protein product: CASSEGFSGSTGEQFF.

This clone was found a few times. V usage is TRBV11-3 and J usage is TRBJ1-5, with TRBD1 matching over 7 bases. Germline V gene data show CDR1 as SGHNT and CDR2 as YENEEA. V lost 4 bases to trimming and J lost 3 bases; unmatched junction nucleotides: 3. The CDR3 extends over 14 amino acids. The DNA of the CDR3 is TGTGCCAGCAGCTCCACAGGGGTCAATCAGCCCCAGCATTTT. Residues: CASSSTGVNQPQHF.

By proportion, this clone is large (0.1 to 1%). J is TRBJ1-6 and V is TRBV6-8; 7 bases are a match to TRBD1. The CDR3 is 15 residues long. The V segment lost 5 bases and the J segment 5 bases; nucleotides outside the gene matches: 6. Germline-derived CDR1 and CDR2 are MNHGY and SAAAGT. As DNA, the CDR3 is TGTGCCAGCAGTAACAGGGGCTCGAATAATTCACCCCTCCACTTT. It translates to CASSNRGSNNSPLHF.

The chain joins TRBV19 to TRBJ2-2; no clear D gene. From germline, CDR1 is LNHDA and CDR2 SQIVND (reference sequence). Trimming cost V 6 bases and J 0 bases, with 8 bases left between them. This CDR3 spans 14 amino acids. The CDR3: CASRGGPNTGELFF. The CDR3 DNA reads as TGTGCCAGTAGGGGTGGGCCGAACACCGGGGAGCTGTTTTTT.

This clone was detected only a few times. The chain has TRBV30 and TRBJ1-2; D uncertain. Germline CDR1 GTSNPN, CDR2 SVGIG (reference sequence). Trimming shortened V by 3 bases and J by 2 bases, and 10 bases separated the two germline ends. The length of the CDR3 is 13 residues. The CDR3 reads CAWRKDENYGYTF. CDR3 DNA: TGTGCCTGGAGGAAGGACGAGAACTATGGCTACACCTTC.

This clone counts as medium-sized. This chain links TRBV6-8 with TRBJ2-1; 10 bases are a match to TRBD1. The length of the CDR3 is 15 residues. J lost 6 bases, V lost 8 bases, and 10 bases had no gene match. Per germline, CDR1 MNHGY and CDR2 SAAAGT. This CDR3 is CASVSGTGESNEQFF. The CDR3 DNA reads as TGTGCCAGCGTCTCCGGGACAGGGGAGTCCAATGAGCAGTTCTTC.

This chain uses TRBV18 with TRBJ2-3, with D possibly being TRBD2 (5 bases). The CDR3 totals 16 residues. V lost 2 bases to trimming and J lost 6 bases, with 18 bases between them. Germline lookup yields CDR1 KGHSH and CDR2 LQKENI. This CDR3 is CASSPVAGPPGDTQYF. CDR3 coding DNA: TGTGCCAGCTCACCAGTGGCGGGTCCCCCGGGGGATACGCAGTATTTT.

The chain links TRBV6-8 to TRBJ2-1; D unresolved. Germline-derived CDR1 and CDR2 are MNHGY and SAAAGT. The CDR3 length is 13 residues. The V end lost 4 bases, the J end lost 3 bases, and 7 bases lay between the germline ends. This CDR3 is CASSSGFYNEQFF. The CDR3 DNA reads as TGTGCCAGCAGTTCAGGCTTCTACAATGAGCAGTTCTTC.

This clone turned up a few times. The chain is built from TRBV28 and TRBJ1-1, with 9 bases that match TRBD1. J was trimmed by 2 bases and V by 6 bases; bases with no gene match: 7. In germline, CDR1 is MDHEN, CDR2 SYDVKM. This CDR3 region has 15 residues. This CDR3 reads CASRRQGGGNTEAFF. The CDR3 coding sequence is TGTGCCAGCAGGAGACAGGGGGGGGGTAACACTGAAGCTTTCTTT. The full variable domain, rest sourced from reference TRBV28 and TRBJ1-1, is DVKVTQSSRYLVKRTGEKVFLECVQDMDHENMFWYRQDPGLGLRLIYFSYDVKMKEKGDIPEGYSVSREKKERFSLILESASTNQTSMYLCASRRQGGGNTEAFFGQGTRLTVV.